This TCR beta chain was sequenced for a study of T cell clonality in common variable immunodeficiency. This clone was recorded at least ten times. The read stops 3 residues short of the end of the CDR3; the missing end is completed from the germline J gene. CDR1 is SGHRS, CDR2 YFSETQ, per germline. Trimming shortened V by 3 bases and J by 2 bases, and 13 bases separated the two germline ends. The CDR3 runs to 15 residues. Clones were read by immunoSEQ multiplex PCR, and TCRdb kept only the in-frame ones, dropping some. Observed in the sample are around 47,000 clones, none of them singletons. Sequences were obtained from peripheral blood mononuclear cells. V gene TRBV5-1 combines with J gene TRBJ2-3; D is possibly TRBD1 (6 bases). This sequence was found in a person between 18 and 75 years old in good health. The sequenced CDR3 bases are TGCGCCAGCAGCTCGACAGGTTACTCCACAGATACG. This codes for CASSSTGYSTDT. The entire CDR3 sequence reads CASSSTGYSTDTQYF.